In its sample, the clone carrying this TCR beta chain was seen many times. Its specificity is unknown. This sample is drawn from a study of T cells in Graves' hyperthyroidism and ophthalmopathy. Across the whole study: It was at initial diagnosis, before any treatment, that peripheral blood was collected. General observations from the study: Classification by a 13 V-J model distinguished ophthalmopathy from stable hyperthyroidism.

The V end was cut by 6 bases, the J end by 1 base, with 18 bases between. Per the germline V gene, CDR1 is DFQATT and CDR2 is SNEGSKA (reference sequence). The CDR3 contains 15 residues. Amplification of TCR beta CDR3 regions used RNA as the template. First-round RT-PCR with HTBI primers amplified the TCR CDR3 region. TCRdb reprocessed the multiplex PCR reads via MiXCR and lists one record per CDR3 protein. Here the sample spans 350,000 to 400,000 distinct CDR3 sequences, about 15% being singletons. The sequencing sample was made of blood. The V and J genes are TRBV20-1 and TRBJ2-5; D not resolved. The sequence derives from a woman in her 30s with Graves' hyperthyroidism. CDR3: CSARSPGLAQETQYF. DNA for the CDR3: TGCAGTGCGCGTTCCCCCGGGCTGGCCCAAGAGACCCAGTACTTC.